The present entry profiles one T cell receptor beta chain with its context. Its antigen is not identified. This entry belongs to a study of cytomegalovirus exposure and HLA in healthy donors. Study-wide results and limits: A later analysis showed that HLA-associated TCR beta chains had undergone more clonal expansion than equally common others. Accurate HLA-A and HLA-B prediction from TCR beta sequences was reported for most subjects.

Trimming at V came to 6 bases and at J to 4 bases, leaving 12 bases not matched to a gene. This CDR3 region has 16 residues. Germline V gene sequence: CDR1 MNHNY, CDR2 SVGAGI (reference sequence). PCR used 60 Vbeta primers and 13 Jbeta primers. The protocol was immunoSEQ multiplex PCR, while the TCRdb copy is restricted to in-frame clones and leaves out a portion. Of tens of thousands of clones in the sample, around 80% were seen once. Those who donated were healthy bone marrow donors. The origin of this receptor is a male donor in good health and CMV-seropositive. The chain links TRBV6-6 to TRBJ1-1; 9 nucleotides align to TRBD1. The material sequenced was PBMCs. CDR3 nucleotide sequence: TGTGCCAGCAGCCAAACAGGGGGCAAGGCTATCACTGAAGCTTTCTTT. This gives the protein CASSQTGGKAITEAFF.